The T cell receptor (beta chain) under discussion was sequenced for a study of T cell responses to AZD1222 COVID-19 vaccine. General study points: Sampling captured repertoires only after the peak T cell response.

Clones were sequenced by immunoSEQ multiplex PCR, and TCRdb holds only the in-frame ones, with some missing. The sample lists roughly 29,000 clones; approximately 93% were seen once. Germline CDR1 is MNHEY and CDR2 is SVGAGI. This CDR3 comprises 15 residues. V lost 6 bases to trimming and J lost 7 bases, with 21 bases between them. As for this clone: No antigen is known for it.

The sequence came from an adult in good health. The V gene is TRBV6-5, the J gene TRBJ1-2; D gene ambiguous. This material consisted of peripheral blood, taken on day 0 of AZD1222 vaccination. The CDR3 region has the DNA TGTGCCAGCAGCGTTGAATGGGGATCGGTCGCTGGCTACACCTTC. It codes for CASSVEWGSVAGYTF.